This entry lists 22 T cell receptor beta chains sequenced from one sample in a study of control samples from healthy donors and cancer patients (dated by TCRdb to 2018 to 2021). Library prep was done by the immunoSEQ multiplex PCR assay. This is the immuneACCESS table as TCRdb keeps it, with only in-frame sequences that have V and J called. A part of the clones is gone; compared with another copy, unresolved V genes explain less than half, and the rest is unexplained. The sample yields around 150,000 clones; about nine tenths were counted once. The top ten hold more than 4% of the sample. Material: blood. The receptors shown here come from a man aged 25-45 years in good health.

The rearrangement uses TRBV5-3 and TRBJ1-3; D remains unclear. TRBV5-3 is an ORF, and what it does is uncertain. This CDR3 contains 15 residues. V shed 4 bases and J shed 7 bases, with 18 bases lying between them. The CDR3 region is CARSLGRNWWNTIYF. The CDR3 DNA follows: TGTGCCAGAAGCCTCGGACGGAATTGGTGGAACACCATATATTTT.

The chain uses TRBV27 and TRBJ2-7; no firm D call. This CDR3 spans 15 amino acids. V lost 4 bases to trimming and J lost 2 bases, with 15 bases between them. Per the germline V gene, CDR1 is MNHEY and CDR2 is SMNVEV (reference sequence). CDR3 sequence: CASSSLGQVPYEQYF. The DNA of the CDR3 is TGTGCCAGCAGTTCTCTCGGTCAAGTACCCTACGAGCAGTACTTC.

This rearrangement joins TRBV14 to TRBJ1-1, with D possibly matching TRBD1 (5 bases). V was clipped by 2 bases and J by 5 bases, with 21 bases between them. Germline values: CDR1 SGHDN, CDR2 FVKESK. This CDR3 region has 17 residues. The CDR3 DNA is TGTGCCAGCAGCCAACAAGGCTCCGGGGGTTTCGGAACTGAAGCTTTCTTT. Residues: CASSQQGSGGFGTEAFF.

The V and J genes are TRBV2 and TRBJ1-6; 9 bases map to TRBD1. Germline CDR1 SNHLY, CDR2 FYNNEI. This CDR3 is built from 15 residues. V trimming: 6 bases; J trimming: 7 bases; junction bases outside the gene matches: 7. The CDR3 region has the DNA TGTGCCAGCAGACCAAGGACAGGGGAAAATTCACCCCTCCACTTT. Translating gives CASRPRTGENSPLHF.

This chain links TRBV5-4 with TRBJ1-2; D not resolved. Germline CDR1 reads SGHNT; CDR2 reads YYREEE (reference sequence). The CDR3 runs 15 residues. V lost 3 bases and J lost 6, with 18 bases in between. CDR3 amino acids: CASSSPIGPENGYTF. The CDR3 DNA reads as TGTGCCAGCAGCTCCCCGATCGGGCCAGAAAATGGCTACACCTTC.

The CDR3 loop is CASSLTGADTQYF. The CDR3 DNA follows: TGCGCCAGCAGCTTAACAGGGGCAGATACGCAGTATTTT. The chain recombines TRBV5-1 with TRBJ2-3; 7 bases map to TRBD1. Germline V gene data show CDR1 as SGHRS and CDR2 as YFSETQ. V trimming: 2 bases; J trimming: 4 bases; junction bases outside the gene matches: 1. The CDR3 loop spans 13 amino acids.

This clone was observed a single time. J is TRBJ1-2 and V is TRBV7-2; 7 nucleotides align to TRBD1. The germline V gene encodes CDR1 SGHTA and CDR2 FQGNSA. The CDR3 contains 14 residues. The J segment lost 3 bases and the V segment lost 4 bases, leaving 5 bases of the junction unmatched. For the CDR3, the DNA is TGTGCCAGCAGCTCAATACAGGGGTACTATGGCTACACCTTC. Amino acids: CASSSIQGYYGYTF.

This rearrangement joins TRBV12-3 or TRBV12-4 to TRBJ1-1; D call uncertain. V was trimmed by 6 bases and J by 6 bases, leaving 14 bases between them. The CDR3 spans 13 residues. The CDR3 reads CASRLDGGAEAFF. The CDR3 bases are TGTGCCAGCAGACTCGACGGAGGCGCTGAAGCTTTCTTT.

The rearrangement uses TRBV27 and TRBJ2-4; no definite D call. There are 13 residues in the CDR3. The germline V and J ends were trimmed by 2 bases and 6 bases, with 8 bases remaining between them. Per the germline V gene, CDR1 is MNHEY and CDR2 is SMNVEV (reference sequence). CDR3 sequence (DNA): TGTGCCAGCAGTTTAAATCCGGGAAACATTCAGTACTTC. Protein product: CASSLNPGNIQYF.

This sequence joins TRBV5-6 and TRBJ1-5, with D uncertain. The CDR3 consists of 14 residues. From germline, CDR1 is SGHDT and CDR2 YYEEEE. V dropped 0 bases and J dropped 6 bases, with 10 bases sitting between them. The CDR3 coding sequence is TGTGCCAGCAGCTTGGAGGGTGGGTTTCAGCCCCAGCATTTT. It encodes CASSLEGGFQPQHF. The complete variable domain, with remaining parts taken from reference TRBV5-6 and TRBJ1-5, reads DAGVTQSPTHLIKTRGQQVTLRCSPKSGHDTVSWYQQALGQGPQFIFQYYEEEERQRGNFPDRFSGHQFPNYSSELNVNALLLGDSALYLCASSLEGGFQPQHFGDGTRLSIL.

The genes are TRBV9 and TRBJ2-1, with D perhaps TRBD1 (6 bases). From germline, CDR1 is SGDLS and CDR2 YYNGEE. V lost 3 bases, J lost 5 bases, and 12 bases lay in between. This CDR3 has 14 residues. CDR3 in DNA: TGTGCCAGCAGCGGGGGACACCTAAACAATGAGCAGTTCTTC. This translates into CASSGGHLNNEQFF.

In its sample, this clone was seen a few times. DNA for the CDR3: TGTGCCAGCACCAAATCGGGGGATAACACTAACACTGAAGCTTTCTTT. Its protein product is CASTKSGDNTNTEAFF. The chain employs TRBV11-1 and TRBJ1-1, with a weak D call TRBD1 (5 bases). Looked up from germline, CDR1 is SGHAT and CDR2 is FQDESV (reference sequence). With 7 bases removed from V and 2 bases from J, the gap between germline ends came to 20 bases. This CDR3 contains 16 residues.

V and J are TRBV7-9 and TRBJ1-6, with unresolved D. The CDR3 spans 16 residues. Germline V lookup: CDR1 SEHNR, CDR2 FQNEAQ (reference sequence). Trimming pared 1 base from V and 5 bases from J, leaving 12 bases between. Here the CDR3 reads CASSLEKAQNNSPLHF. In DNA, the CDR3 is TGTGCCAGCAGCTTAGAGAAGGCCCAAAATAATTCACCCCTCCACTTT.

The V gene is TRBV7-9, the J gene TRBJ1-2; D is unclear. The CDR3 runs 13 residues. V was trimmed by 5 bases and J by 4 bases, leaving 11 bases between them. Germline V CDR1 and CDR2: SEHNR, FQNEAQ (reference sequence). CDR3 DNA sequence: TGTGCCAGCAGCCCGTCCGCCATCTATGGCTACACCTTC. The encoded protein is CASSPSAIYGYTF. The whole variable domain, remainder taken from reference TRBV7-9 and TRBJ1-2, is DTGVSQNPRHKITKRGQNVTFRCDPISEHNRLYWYRQTLGQGPEFLTYFQNEAQLEKSRLLSDRFSAERPKGSFSTLEIQRTEQGDSAMYLCASSPSAIYGYTFGSGTRLTVV.

CDR3 in amino acids: CASSSPASGSYEQYF. The CDR3 nucleotides read TGTGCCAGCAGTTCCCCGGCTAGCGGAAGCTACGAGCAGTACTTC. The chain is built from TRBV6-5 and TRBJ2-7; 7 positions agree with TRBD2. The CDR3 consists of 15 residues. The V gene's germline CDR1 is MNHEY and CDR2 SVGAGI. J lost 3 bases, V lost 4 bases, and 9 bases had no gene match.

The chain is built from TRBV30 and TRBJ1-6; D uncertain. The germline V gene encodes CDR1 GTSNPN and CDR2 SVGIG (reference sequence). V was shortened by 2 bases and J by 6 bases, with 11 bases between the two germline ends. The CDR3 contains 14 residues. The CDR3 DNA is TGTGCCTGGAGTAGGAACAGTGGTAATTCACCCCTCCACTTT. Translated: CAWSRNSGNSPLHF. The variable domain in full, with the rest retrieved from reference TRBV30 and TRBJ1-6, is SQTIHQWPATLVQPVGSPLSLECTVEGTSNPNLYWYRQAAGRGLQLLFYSVGIGQISSEVPQNLSASRPQDRQFILSSKKLLLSDSGFYLCAWSRNSGNSPLHFGNGTRLTVT.

This clone appeared a few times. The chain recombines TRBV20-1 with TRBJ2-7, with D tentatively TRBD1 (6 bases). The CDR3 runs 11 residues. Trimming shortened V by 5 bases and J by 4 bases, and 9 bases separated the two germline ends. Germline CDR1 is DFQATT and CDR2 is SNEGSKA (reference sequence). CDR3 in DNA: TGCAGTGCTTTGGGGGCTTACGAGCAGTACTTC. It translates to CSALGAYEQYF.

The chain combines TRBV7-9 with TRBJ2-7, with D possibly being TRBD1 (6 bases). The CDR3 sequence is 17 residues long. Germline V gene data show CDR1 as SEHNR and CDR2 as FQNEAQ (reference sequence). Trimming left V 5 bases short and J 2 bases short, with 22 bases between. CDR3 nucleotide sequence: TGTGCCAGCAGCCCAGGGACATATGCTAAGATCACCTACGAGCAGTACTTC. Translation: CASSPGTYAKITYEQYF.

The J gene is TRBJ2-2, the V gene TRBV27; D unresolved. The CDR3 length is 14 residues. V was clipped by 5 bases and J by 4 bases, with 11 bases between them. CDR1 is MNHEY, CDR2 SMNVEV, per germline (reference sequence). CDR3 sequence: CASSLNWSTGELFF. DNA for the CDR3: TGTGCCAGCAGTCTAAACTGGAGCACCGGGGAGCTGTTTTTT.

The rearrangement uses TRBV6-2 or TRBV6-3 and TRBJ2-7; D might be TRBD1 (6 bases). Germline lookup yields CDR1 MNHEY and CDR2 SVGEGT. The CDR3 runs 14 residues. Trimming took 5 bases from V and 7 from J, leaving 18 bases between them. The CDR3 protein is CASSPMTGPGEQYF. In DNA, the CDR3 is TGTGCCAGCAGTCCCATGACAGGTCCGGGGGAGCAGTACTTC.

The chain links TRBV2 to TRBJ2-3; D might be TRBD1 (6 bases). This CDR3 comprises 17 residues. The germline gives CDR1 SNHLY, CDR2 FYNNEI. Trimming took off 4 bases at V and 1 base at J, with 18 bases between the two ends. The CDR3 loop reads CASSVEDSTPGTDTQYF. CDR3 nucleotides: TGTGCCAGCAGTGTGGAGGACAGTACCCCCGGCACAGATACGCAGTATTTT.

The V and J genes are TRBV16 and TRBJ1-6; 8 nucleotides line up with TRBD1. The CDR3 is made up of 14 amino acids. The V and J ends lost 0 bases and 10 bases, in that order; junction bases with no gene match: 2. Germline assignment: CDR1 KGHSY and CDR2 FQNENV. In DNA, the CDR3 is TGTGCCAGCAGCCAATCTCGGACAGGGTCACCCCTCCACTTT. This gives the protein CASSQSRTGSPLHF.